This T cell receptor beta chain was identified during a study of cytomegalovirus exposure and HLA in healthy donors. Study results and limitations: Relative to equally common others, HLA-associated TCR beta chains showed greater clonal expansion in a later analysis. In a later analysis, donors in an Asian-associated ancestry cluster reportedly had fewer N-insertions in productive TCRs than the cohort mean. Earlier results showed most TCR beta V segments being productive about 87% or about 30% of the time. Some highly shared sequence variants likely arose as a pipeline artifact.

This CDR3 has 15 residues. Per the germline V gene, CDR1 is SGHNT and CDR2 is YYREEE (reference sequence). The V end lost 0 bases, the J end lost 10 bases, and 19 bases lay between the germline ends. 13 Jbeta primers and 60 Vbeta primers were used for the PCR. Assay: immunoSEQ multiplex PCR; the TCRdb copy retains only in-frame clones and omits some. The sample shows about 210,000 clones, roughly 80% of them seen only once. A word on this clone: Its antigen is not known.

The chain employs TRBV5-4 and TRBJ1-2; D uncertain. The TCR originated in a male donor in good health and CMV-seropositive. The sequenced material came from PBMCs. This CDR3 is CASSLGISGDLFYTF. As DNA, the CDR3 is TGTGCCAGCAGCTTGGGAATTTCGGGTGATTTGTTCTACACCTTC.